The 9 T cell receptor beta chains listed next were all sequenced from one sample in a study of cytomegalovirus exposure and HLA in healthy donors (dated by TCRdb to about 2017). Library prep was done by the immunoSEQ multiplex PCR assay. For the multiplex PCR, a mixture combining 60 forward primers for TCR Vbeta segments and 13 reverse primers for TCR Jbeta segments was used. The table comes from immuneACCESS by way of TCRdb, which keeps in-frame sequences with V and J called. Part of the clones is missing from these tables; in studies checked, under half for an unresolved V gene and the rest for unknown reasons. This sample comprises approximately 200,000 clones, around 85% of them detected only once. Over 1% of the sample comes from the top ten. Sequencing was carried out using PBMCs. These receptors all come from a human donor in good health.

The chain couples TRBV9 to TRBJ2-6; 8 nucleotides line up with TRBD1. The germline gives CDR1 SGDLS, CDR2 YYNGEE. V lost 9 bases, J lost 2 bases, and 10 bases stayed unmatched. The CDR3 is 16 amino acids. The CDR3 DNA sequence: TGTGCCACCTCGACAGGGGAGAGGGCTGGGGCCAACGTCCTGACTTTC. Residues: CATSTGERAGANVLTF.

This clone has just a few counts. The V call is TRBV7-6, the J call TRBJ1-1, with TRBD1 matching 8 bases. With V trimmed by 6 bases and J by 3 bases, 6 bases remained unmatched. CDR1 and CDR2 (germline): SGHVS, FNYEAQ. The CDR3 consists of 14 residues. The CDR3 is CASRPTGGDTEAFF. The CDR3 nucleotides are TGTGCCAGCAGACCCACAGGGGGTGACACTGAAGCTTTCTTT.

V and J are TRBV28 and TRBJ2-7; the D gene is possibly TRBD2 (6 bases). CDR1 MDHEN and CDR2 SYDVKM come from the germline V gene. The CDR3 is made up of 16 amino acids. The germline V and J ends were trimmed by 8 bases and 0 bases, with 20 bases remaining between them. CDR3 in amino acids: CASSRGEGRGSYEQYF. The CDR3, as DNA: TGTGCCAGCTCGCGCGGAGAGGGGCGGGGCTCCTACGAGCAGTACTTC.

The DNA for the CDR3 is TGTGCCAGCAGTTCCACAGGGGGCCCCTATGGCTACACCTTC. This gives the protein CASSSTGGPYGYTF. This chain uses TRBV27 with TRBJ1-2; TRBD1 agrees at 9 bases. Germline V gene lookup returns CDR1 MNHEY and CDR2 SMNVEV (reference sequence). J gave up 4 bases and V 4 bases, and 4 bases lay outside the gene matches. CDR3 size: 14 residues.

The CDR3 sequence is CAWSELETQYF. In nucleotides, the CDR3 is TGTGCCTGGTCTGAGCTGGAGACCCAGTACTTC. V usage is TRBV30 and J usage is TRBJ2-5; D gene unclear. Germline lookup yields CDR1 GTSNPN and CDR2 SVGIG (reference sequence). The CDR3 has 11 amino acids. Trimming stripped 5 bases from V and 5 bases from J, with 9 bases between.

The genes are TRBV4-3 and TRBJ1-5; D gene ambiguous. The CDR3 loop spans 14 amino acids. In germline, CDR1 is LGHNA, CDR2 YSLEER. Trimming pared 4 bases from V and 3 bases from J, leaving 10 bases between. CDR3 amino acids: CASSPAVYNQPQHF. CDR3 bases: TGCGCCAGCAGCCCTGCCGTCTACAATCAGCCCCAGCATTTT.

V is TRBV30 and J is TRBJ2-7; D is possibly TRBD1 (6 bases). Per the germline V gene, CDR1 is GTSNPN and CDR2 is SVGIG (reference sequence). V lost 0 bases, J lost 2 bases, and 26 bases lay in between. The length of the CDR3 is 19 residues. The CDR3 here is CAWSVSQGSVAGYTYEQYF. DNA of the CDR3: TGTGCCTGGAGTGTCTCGCAGGGGTCGGTGGCGGGCTACACCTACGAGCAGTACTTC.

This clone has only a few counts. This chain links TRBV5-1 with TRBJ2-5; 9 bases match TRBD1. CDR1 is SGHRS and CDR2 is YFSETQ in the germline V gene. V trimming: 0 bases; J trimming: 2 bases; junction bases outside the gene matches: 5. The CDR3 has 16 residues. The CDR3 nucleotides are TGCGCCAGCAGCTTGGTGGGACAGGGTAGGCAAGAGACCCAGTACTTC. This codes for CASSLVGQGRQETQYF.

The chain recombines TRBV5-1 with TRBJ2-1, with D perhaps TRBD2 (6 bases). The V end was cut by 2 bases, the J end by 1 base, with 13 bases between. The germline gives CDR1 SGHRS, CDR2 YFSETQ. The CDR3 runs 16 residues. The CDR3 loop reads CASSFWGEGSYNEQFF. CDR3 coding DNA: TGCGCCAGCAGCTTCTGGGGGGAAGGGTCCTACAATGAGCAGTTCTTC. The whole variable domain, remainder taken from reference TRBV5-1 and TRBJ2-1, is KAGVTQTPRYLIKTRGQQVTLSCSPISGHRSVSWYQQTPGQGLQFLFEYFSETQRNKGNFPGRFSGRQFSNSRSEMNVSTLELGDSALYLCASSFWGEGSYNEQFFGPGTRLTVL.